The clone carrying this T cell receptor (beta chain) came up many times. Its antigen is still unknown. This specimen comes from a study of blood T cells in healthy people across ages. Primers used in a second PCR of about 6 to 11 cycles were a sample-barcoded 5' primer and a J-beta primer mix. TCRdb re-called the 5' RACE reads with MiXCR, one entry per CDR3 protein. The sample consists of approximately 850,000 distinct CDR3 sequences, 58% of them appearing once. Overall study findings and caveats: Fewer expanded clones and more diversity marked long-lived versus aged donors.

Trimming cost V 4 bases and J 10 bases, with 14 bases left between them. The CDR3 covers 13 residues. Germline values: CDR1 ENHRY, CDR2 SYGVKD. The rearrangement uses TRBV10-3 and TRBJ2-4; D possibly corresponds to TRBD2 (6 bases). This clonotype was obtained from a man aged 25-45 years in good health. The sequenced material came from blood. The CDR3, as DNA: TGTGCCATCAGTGGGCTGGAGGGTCGGATTCAGTACTTC. It is translated as CAISGLEGRIQYF.